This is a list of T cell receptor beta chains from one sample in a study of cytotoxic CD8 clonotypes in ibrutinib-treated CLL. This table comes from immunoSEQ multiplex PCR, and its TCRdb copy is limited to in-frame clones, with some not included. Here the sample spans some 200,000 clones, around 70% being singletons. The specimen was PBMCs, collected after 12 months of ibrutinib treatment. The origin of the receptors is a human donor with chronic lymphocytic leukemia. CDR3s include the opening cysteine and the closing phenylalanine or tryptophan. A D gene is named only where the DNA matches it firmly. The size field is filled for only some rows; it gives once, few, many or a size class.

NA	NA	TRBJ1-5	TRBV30	TGTGCCTGTTCGGGGGGCCTTAGCAATCAGCCCCAGCATTTT	CACSGGLSNQPQHF
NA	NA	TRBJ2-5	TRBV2	TGTGCCAGCAGTATGACTCACCAAGAGACCCAGTACTTC	CASSMTHQETQYF
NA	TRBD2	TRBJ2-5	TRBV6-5	TGTGCCAGCAGTTCCGGGACTAGCGGGAGGAAGACCCAGTACTTC	CASSSGTSGRKTQYF
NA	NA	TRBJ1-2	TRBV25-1	TGTGCCAGCAGTGATCCACTCGGGGGTCAACGCTATGGCTACACCTTC	CASSDPLGGQRYGYTF
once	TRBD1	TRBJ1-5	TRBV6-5	TGTGCCAGCAGTCCGGACAGGGACGGCCAGCCCCAGCATTTT	CASSPDRDGQPQHF
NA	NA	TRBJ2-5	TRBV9	TGTGCCAGTAGGGGTTCACAAGAGACCCAGTACTTC	CASRGSQETQYF
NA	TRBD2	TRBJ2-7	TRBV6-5	TGTGCCAGCAGTTGGACTAGCGGGCCACCCCCCTACGAGCAGTACTTC	CASSWTSGPPPYEQYF
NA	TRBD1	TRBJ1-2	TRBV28	TGTGCCAGCAGATCGGGGGACAGGGTGGACTATGGCTACACCTTC	CASRSGDRVDYGYTF
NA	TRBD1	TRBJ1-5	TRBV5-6	TGTGCCAGCAGCTTGCGGACAGGGGCTACGACGCCCCAGCATTTT	CASSLRTGATTPQHF
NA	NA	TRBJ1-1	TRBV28	TGTGCCAGCAGTACCCCTGGACAAGACCAGGAAGCTTTCTTT	CASSTPGQDQEAFF
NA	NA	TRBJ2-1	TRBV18	TGTGCCAGCTCACCACCGGGAAGTACGAACAATGAGCAGTTCTTC	CASSPPGSTNNEQFF
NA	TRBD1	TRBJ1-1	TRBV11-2	TGTGCCAGCAGTGGACAGGGGGCCATGAACACTGAAGCTTTCTTT	CASSGQGAMNTEAFF
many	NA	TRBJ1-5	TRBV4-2	TGTGCCAGCAGCCTGGACCTACTAAGGCCCCAGCATTTT	CASSLDLLRPQHF
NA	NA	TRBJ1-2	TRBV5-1	TGCGCCAGCAGCTTGGCTGCAGGTATCAGCGGCTACACCTTC	CASSLAAGISGYTF